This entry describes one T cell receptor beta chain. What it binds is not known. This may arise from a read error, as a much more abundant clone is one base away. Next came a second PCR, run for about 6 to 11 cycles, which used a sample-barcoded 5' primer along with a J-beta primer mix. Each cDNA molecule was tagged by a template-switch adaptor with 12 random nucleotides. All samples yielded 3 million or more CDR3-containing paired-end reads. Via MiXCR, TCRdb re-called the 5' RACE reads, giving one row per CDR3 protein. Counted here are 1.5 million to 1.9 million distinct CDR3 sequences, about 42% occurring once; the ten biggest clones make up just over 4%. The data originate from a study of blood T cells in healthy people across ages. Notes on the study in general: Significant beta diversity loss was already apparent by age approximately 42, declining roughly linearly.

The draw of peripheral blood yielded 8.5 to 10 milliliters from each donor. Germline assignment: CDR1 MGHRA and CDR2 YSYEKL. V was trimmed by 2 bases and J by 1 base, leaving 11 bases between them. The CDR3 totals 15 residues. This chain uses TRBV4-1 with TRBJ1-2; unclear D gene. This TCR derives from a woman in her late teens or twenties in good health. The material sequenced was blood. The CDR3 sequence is CASSQKGRSNYGYTF. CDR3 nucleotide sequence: TGCGCCAGCAGCCAAAAAGGCAGGAGTAACTATGGCTACACCTTC.